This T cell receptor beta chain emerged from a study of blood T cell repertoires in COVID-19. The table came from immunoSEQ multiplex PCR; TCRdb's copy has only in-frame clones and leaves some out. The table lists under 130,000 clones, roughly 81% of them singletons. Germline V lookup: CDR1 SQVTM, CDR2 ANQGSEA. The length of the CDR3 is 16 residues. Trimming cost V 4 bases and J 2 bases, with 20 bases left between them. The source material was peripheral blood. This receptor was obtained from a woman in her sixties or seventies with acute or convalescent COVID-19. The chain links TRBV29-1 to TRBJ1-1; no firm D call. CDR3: CSVAGSACGRNTEAFF. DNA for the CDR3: TGCAGCGTTGCGGGGAGCGCCTGCGGGCGCAACACTGAAGCTTTCTTT.